The source of this TCR beta chain is a study of blood T cell repertoires in COVID-19. Study information: Sites across the United States, Italy and Spain contributed samples from acute and convalescent COVID-19.

The repertoire was sequenced with immunoSEQ multiplex PCR; TCRdb's copy has only in-frame clones and lacks some. Of about 88,000 clones in the sample, 88% were seen once. The CDR3 contains 12 residues. V was pared by 5 bases and J by 10 bases, with 8 bases of the junction left unmatched. Germline V gene sequence: CDR1 GTSNPN, CDR2 SVGIG (reference sequence). The sample taken for sequencing was peripheral blood. The sequence was obtained from a man aged 80 or over with acute or convalescent COVID-19. The rearrangement uses TRBV30 and TRBJ1-1; TRBD1 matches at 9 bases. CDR3: CAWVGDRDLAFF. The CDR3 bases are TGTGCCTGGGTAGGGGACAGGGATTTAGCTTTCTTT.